This TCR beta chain was identified during a study of CD8+ T cells in alopecia areata. Study as a whole: Tofacitinib continued for 6 to 18 months and was then withheld for 6 months.

V gave up 2 bases and J gave up 1 base, with 11 bases separating them. The germline V gene encodes CDR1 SGHTA and CDR2 FQGNSA. This CDR3 contains 15 residues. Once RNA had been extracted, it was reverse transcribed into cDNA to act as the sequencing template. Sequencing was performed with immunoSEQ multiplex PCR; in TCRdb, only in-frame clones are kept and a portion is missing. The repertoire consists of over 15,000 clones, with over 50% occurring once and the leading ten covering approximately 7.6%. This clone was found once. Antigen: not known. Study-level results: Researchers reported that TCR sharing among patients proved less clear than in mice, possibly HLA-linked. Under tofacitinib, numerous expanded lesional clonotypes remained detectable in scalp and blood.

Treatment reported: oral pan-JAK inhibitor, 5-10 mg twice daily. Peripheral blood, together with lesional scalp punch biopsies, was collected from alopecia areata patients. The chain couples TRBV7-2 to TRBJ1-1, with D hard to call. This TCR came from a human donor with alopecia areata. Sequences were derived from skin, sampled at week 4, from a patient treated with tofacitinib. As DNA, the CDR3 is TGTGCCAGCAGCTTATACGGCGGCTCGAACACTGAAGCTTTCTTT. Translation: CASSLYGGSNTEAFF. The complete variable domain, with remaining parts taken from reference TRBV7-2 and TRBJ1-1, reads GAGVSQSPSNKVTEKGKDVELRCDPISGHTALYWYRQSLGQGLEFLIYFQGNSAPDKSGLPSDRFSAERTGGSVSTLTIQRTQQEDSAVYLCASSLYGGSNTEAFFGQGTRLTVV.